Below, 29 T cell receptor beta chains from the same sample are listed, as sequenced in a study of T cell repertoires in cytomegalovirus infection. Their specific antigens are unknown. TCRdb recomputed calls from the reads with MiXCR, one row per CDR3 protein. The repertoire includes approximately 470,000 distinct CDR3 sequences, approximately 40% of them detected once, and around 45% sits in the top ten. Sample: cultured PBMCs, taken from culture after CMV antigen stimulation. The source is a human donor in good health (CMV status not recorded). Some clones in this sample may be carry-over from other donors' samples.

The J gene is TRBJ1-2, the V gene TRBV28, with D uncertain. Germline V CDR1 and CDR2: MDHEN, SYDVKM. V shed 6 bases and J shed 5 bases, with 25 bases lying between them. The CDR3 contains 17 residues. The CDR3 sequence: CASRPRATIRIDYGYTF. The CDR3 nucleotides read TGTGCCAGCAGGCCAAGGGCTACGATTAGGATTGATTATGGCTACACCTTC.

A few counts support this clonotype. The gene calls are TRBV7-8 and TRBJ2-7, with 10 bases that match TRBD1. Germline-derived CDR1 and CDR2 are SGHVS and FQNEAQ. The ends lost 5 bases at V and 5 bases at J; junction bases unmatched: 15. The CDR3 spans 17 residues. The CDR3 here is CASSPRSPGQGNNEQYF. In DNA form, the CDR3 reads TGTGCCAGCAGCCCCCGGTCCCCGGGACAGGGGAATAACGAGCAGTACTTC.

This chain uses TRBV6-1 with TRBJ1-5, with D possibly matching TRBD1 (6 bases). Trimming took off 11 bases at V and 0 bases at J, with 14 bases between the two ends. Germline V CDR1 and CDR2: MNHNS, SASEGT. There are 14 residues in the CDR3. CDR3 in DNA: TGTGCCGGGGGGGCAGTTCTTAGCAATCAGCCCCAGCATTTT. It is translated as CAGGAVLSNQPQHF.

The chain combines TRBV6-8 with TRBJ1-5, with TRBD1 as a possible D gene (5 bases). CDR1 is MNHGY, CDR2 SAAAGT, per germline. The CDR3 runs to 14 residues. With 6 bases removed from V and 4 bases from J, the gap between germline ends came to 13 bases. CDR3 sequence: CASRGGGKNQPQHF. The CDR3 DNA sequence: TGTGCCAGCAGGGGGGGGGGGAAAAATCAGCCCCAGCATTTT.

CDR3: CASSYGDSGANVLTF. The CDR3 DNA is TGTGCCAGCAGTTACGGTGACTCTGGGGCCAACGTCCTGACTTTC. V usage is TRBV6-2 or TRBV6-3 and J usage is TRBJ2-6, with no clear D. CDR1 MNHEY and CDR2 SVGEGT come from the germline V gene. The CDR3 runs to 15 residues. V was pared by 2 bases and J by 0 bases, with 5 bases between.

This chain connects TRBV10-3 to TRBJ1-3; D possibly corresponds to TRBD1 (6 bases). The ends were cut back, 10 bases at V and 1 base at J, with 17 bases in the middle. The CDR3 sequence is 15 residues long. Germline assignment: CDR1 ENHRY and CDR2 SYGVKD. CDR3 DNA: TGTGCCACCACAACAGGAGGGGGTTCTGGAAACACCATATATTTT. Protein product: CATTTGGGSGNTIYF.

J is TRBJ2-1 and V is TRBV2; D unresolved. V shed 4 bases and J shed 7 bases, with 11 bases lying between them. There are 13 residues in the CDR3. Germline V gene data show CDR1 as SNHLY and CDR2 as FYNNEI. Written as DNA, the CDR3 is TGTGCCAGCAGTGTCGAATTTGGGAATGAGCAGTTCTTC. Protein sequence: CASSVEFGNEQFF. Supplemented by reference TRBV2 and TRBJ2-1, the full variable domain reads EPEVTQTPSHQVTQMGQEVILRCVPISNHLYFYWYRQILGQKVEFLVSFYNNEISEKSEIFDDQFSVERPDGSNFTLKIRSTKLEDSAMYFCASSVEFGNEQFFGPGTRLTVL.

This clonotype showed up just a few times. This rearrangement joins TRBV6-1 to TRBJ1-1, with D possibly matching TRBD1 (6 bases). The CDR3 spans 14 residues. V dropped 6 bases and J dropped 3 bases, with 14 bases sitting between them. Germline V CDR1 and CDR2: MNHNS, SASEGT. The CDR3 DNA sequence: TGTGCCAGCAGGCATTCGACAGGATACACTGAAGCTTTCTTT. Encoded protein: CASRHSTGYTEAFF.

The rearrangement joins TRBV12-3 or TRBV12-4 to TRBJ2-1; tentative D call: TRBD2 (6 bases). The CDR3 is 13 residues long. Trimming shortened V by 6 bases and J by 7 bases, and 13 bases separated the two germline ends. In nucleotides, the CDR3 is TGTGCCAGCAGGGAGGGCCGGGGGAATGAGCAGTTCTTC. Protein: CASREGRGNEQFF.

V gene TRBV7-9 combines with J gene TRBJ2-7, with TRBD2 identical over 8 bases. CDR3 length equals 16 residues. The germline CDR1 and CDR2 sequences are SEHNR and FQNEAQ (reference sequence). J was trimmed by 2 bases and V by 5 bases; bases with no gene match: 11. The CDR3 loop reads CASSTSLAGPAYEQYF. Here the CDR3 DNA reads TGTGCCAGCAGCACGTCCCTAGCGGGTCCCGCCTACGAGCAGTACTTC.

In this sample, this clonotype turned up a few times. The rearrangement links TRBV6-1 to TRBJ2-6; possible D gene TRBD1, 6 bases. CDR3 length: 15 amino acids. The V and J ends lost 4 bases and 4 bases respectively, with 11 bases between them. Germline-derived CDR1 and CDR2 are MNHNS and SASEGT. The chain's CDR3 is CASSATGSGANVLTF. The CDR3 nucleotides are TGTGCCAGCAGTGCAACAGGGTCCGGGGCCAACGTCCTGACTTTC.

This clonotype was counted a single time. Since a much larger clone is just one base distant, this may be a read error. The CDR3 DNA reads as TGTGCCAGCAGACCCCCGAGATCTGGGGCCAACGTCCTGACTTTC. It codes for CASRPPRSGANVLTF. The chain employs TRBV7-2 and TRBJ2-6; D gene unclear. The V gene lost 6 bases and the J gene lost 1 base, with 10 bases spanning the gap. The germline V gene has CDR1 SGHTA and CDR2 FQGNSA. This CDR3 contains 15 residues.

V usage is TRBV5-1 and J usage is TRBJ1-2; 7 bases align to TRBD1. Germline values: CDR1 SGHRS, CDR2 YFSETQ. Losses at the gene ends were 4 bases for V and 7 bases for J; bases not matched to a gene: 10. This CDR3 has 14 amino acids. In DNA, the CDR3 is TGCGCCAGCAGCACCTGGGCAGGGGGACGTGGCTACACCTTC. Encoded protein: CASSTWAGGRGYTF. The complete variable domain, with remaining parts taken from reference TRBV5-1 and TRBJ1-2, reads KAGVTQTPRYLIKTRGQQVTLSCSPISGHRSVSWYQQTPGQGLQFLFEYFSETQRNKGNFPGRFSGRQFSNSRSEMNVSTLELGDSALYLCASSTWAGGRGYTFGSGTRLTVV.

This clonotype was picked up a small number of times. V gene TRBV24-1 combines with J gene TRBJ2-3, with D perhaps TRBD1 (5 bases). Germline V gene data show CDR1 as KGHDR and CDR2 as SFDVKD. The CDR3 is made up of 16 amino acids. Trimming stripped 2 bases from V and 3 bases from J, with 14 bases between. The CDR3 DNA is TGTGCCACCAGTGATTGGGTTCCAGGGCGGACAGATACGCAGTATTTT. Encoded protein: CATSDWVPGRTDTQYF.

In its sample, this clonotype was seen a few times. The DNA for the CDR3 is TGTGCCAGCAGCTTACTGGTTAGCGGAGATACGCAGTATTTT. Protein product: CASSLLVSGDTQYF. The chain couples TRBV7-6 to TRBJ2-3, with D maybe TRBD2 (6 bases). The ends were cut back, 2 bases at V and 5 bases at J, with 11 bases in the middle. Germline CDR1 and CDR2: SGHVS and FNYEAQ. The CDR3 length is 14 residues.

V and J are TRBV7-2 and TRBJ2-1; tentatively, D is TRBD1 or TRBD2 (5 bases each). Germline loops: CDR1 SGHTA, CDR2 FQGNSA. The CDR3 loop spans 15 amino acids. V lost 5 bases to trimming and J lost 1 base, with 12 bases between them. This chain's CDR3 is CASSRDRLSYNEQFF. In DNA, the CDR3 is TGTGCCAGCAGCCGGGACCGCTTATCCTACAATGAGCAGTTCTTC.

The rearrangement uses TRBV11-2 and TRBJ2-1; maybe TRBD2 (6 bases). Trimming stripped 5 bases from V and 2 bases from J, with 13 bases between. This CDR3 is 15 amino acids long. Germline CDR1 SGHAT, CDR2 FQNNGV. The CDR3 loop reads CASSPTSWTYNEQFF. The DNA of the CDR3 is TGTGCCAGCAGCCCCACTAGCTGGACCTACAATGAGCAGTTCTTC.

This chain uses TRBV6-1 with TRBJ2-3, with TRBD1 matching 9 bases. J lost 5 bases, V lost 6 bases, and 9 bases had no gene match. CDR3 length: 15 residues. Per germline, CDR1 MNHNS and CDR2 SASEGT. CDR3 nucleotides: TGTGCCAGCAGGAAGGGGACAGGGATTATAGATACGCAGTATTTT. Translated, it gives CASRKGTGIIDTQYF.

In this sample, this clonotype turned up a few times. The V gene is TRBV6-2 or TRBV6-3, the J gene TRBJ2-1; TRBD2 agrees at 11 bases. CDR1 MNHEY and CDR2 SVGEGT come from the germline V gene. The CDR3 spans 17 residues. V lost 4 bases and J lost 9; bases outside the gene matches: 14. This CDR3 is CASSWGQLAGAVREQFF. As DNA, the CDR3 is TGTGCCAGCAGTTGGGGTCAACTAGCGGGAGCGGTCCGTGAGCAGTTCTTC.

The rearrangement joins TRBV7-2 to TRBJ2-4; D gene ambiguous. Germline V lookup: CDR1 SGHTA, CDR2 FQGNSA. The CDR3 loop spans 12 amino acids. V shed 0 bases and J shed 9 bases, with 6 bases lying between them. The CDR3 bases are TGTGCCAGCAGCTTAGCTAGGTCCATTCAGTACTTC. Amino acid sequence: CASSLARSIQYF.

The V and J genes are TRBV7-6 and TRBJ1-5; TRBD1 matches 12 bases. The CDR3 spans 20 residues. Germline trimming cut 5 bases from V and 6 bases from J; bases unmatched to any gene: 20. Germline assignment: CDR1 SGHVS and CDR2 FNYEAQ. The CDR3 loop reads CASSLIPGTGGPKRSQPQHF. The CDR3 DNA sequence: TGTGCCAGCAGCCTAATCCCCGGGACAGGGGGCCCAAAAAGGAGTCAGCCCCAGCATTTT.

This chain connects TRBV2 to TRBJ1-2; D remains ambiguous. Trimming left V 7 bases short and J 0 bases short, with 12 bases between. The length of the CDR3 is 14 residues. Germline CDR1 is SNHLY and CDR2 is FYNNEI. The CDR3 region has the DNA TGTGCCAGCACCGAGGTTGCACCTAACTATGGCTACACCTTC. Its protein is CASTEVAPNYGYTF.

The rearrangement joins TRBV19 to TRBJ2-1; D possibly matches TRBD1 or TRBD2 (6 bases each). Germline values: CDR1 LNHDA, CDR2 SQIVND (reference sequence). V lost 5 bases and J 3 bases, leaving 20 bases between the germline ends. The CDR3 sequence is 17 residues long. The CDR3 DNA sequence: TGTGCCAGTAGTCGGCCACGGGGGCGTCCGGGCTACAATGAGCAGTTCTTC. Protein product: CASSRPRGRPGYNEQFF.

The chain employs TRBV2 and TRBJ1-1; 9 nucleotides line up with TRBD1. Germline trimming cut 7 bases from V and 3 bases from J; bases unmatched to any gene: 3. In germline, CDR1 is SNHLY, CDR2 FYNNEI. The CDR3 extends over 13 amino acids. The CDR3 protein is CASKDRGDTEAFF. For the CDR3, the DNA is TGTGCCAGCAAGGACAGGGGAGACACTGAAGCTTTCTTT.

In its sample, this clonotype was seen a few times. The V gene is TRBV12-3 or TRBV12-4, the J gene TRBJ2-4, with D possibly being TRBD1 (6 bases). Trimming pared 6 bases from V and 0 bases from J, leaving 15 bases between. CDR3 length: 16 residues. The CDR3 DNA reads as TGTGCCAGCAGAATACAGGGACCCCTAGCCAAAAACATTCAGTACTTC. Its translation: CASRIQGPLAKNIQYF.

This chain links TRBV12-3 or TRBV12-4 with TRBJ2-3, with TRBD1 identical over 7 bases. There are 15 residues in the CDR3. The J segment lost 0 bases and the V segment lost 4 bases, leaving 4 bases of the junction unmatched. The CDR3 nucleotides are TGTGCCAGCAGTTCCGAGGGGGCCAGCACAGATACGCAGTATTTT. Protein product: CASSSEGASTDTQYF.

J is TRBJ2-4 and V is TRBV7-2; no clear D gene. Trimming shortened V by 8 bases and J by 0 bases, and 11 bases separated the two germline ends. The CDR3 is 14 residues long. CDR1 is SGHTA and CDR2 is FQGNSA in the germline V gene. The CDR3 here is CASSGCIAKNIQYF. The CDR3 DNA is TGTGCCAGCTCCGGCTGTATAGCCAAAAACATTCAGTACTTC.

The V and J genes are TRBV7-2 and TRBJ2-7, with 8 nucleotides matching TRBD1. From germline, CDR1 is SGHTA and CDR2 FQGNSA. The CDR3 has 14 residues. Germline trimming cut 5 bases from V and 3 bases from J; bases unmatched to any gene: 6. The CDR3 DNA reads TGTGCCAGCAGCAAAAGGACAGGGAACTACGAGCAGTACTTC. Encoded protein: CASSKRTGNYEQYF. The whole variable domain, filled in from reference TRBV7-2 and TRBJ2-7, reads GAGVSQSPSNKVTEKGKDVELRCDPISGHTALYWYRQSLGQGLEFLIYFQGNSAPDKSGLPSDRFSAERTGGSVSTLTIQRTQQEDSAVYLCASSKRTGNYEQYFGPGTRLTVT.

The chain has TRBV7-8 and TRBJ2-1, with D perhaps TRBD1 or TRBD2 (5 bases each). V lost 4 bases and J 10 bases, leaving 14 bases between the germline ends. CDR1 and CDR2 from the germline V gene are SGHVS and FQNEAQ. This CDR3 is built from 13 residues. Written as DNA, the CDR3 is TGTGCCAGCAGCTACCCGGGACGCCGGGAGCAGTTCTTC. This translates into CASSYPGRREQFF.